These 23 T cell receptor beta chains were sequenced from one sample in a study of identical twins listed by TCRdb under 2016. Libraries were prepared through 5' RACE. Sequencing took place on an Illumina HiSeq 2000. TCRdb passed the public sequencing reads through fastp at Q25 and MiXCR, retaining productive beta sequences. Identical CDR3 protein sequences are pooled into one entry, listed with their most common genes and DNA. In all, the sample holds around 680,000 distinct CDR3 sequences, and roughly 8% of those were seen once. The ten largest clones add up to around 0.98% of the sample. These records were also assigned to another study, of yellow fever vaccine responses in identical twins.

Material: PBMCs. The receptor source for this set is a woman aged 18 to 35 in good health.

Only a few counts were recorded for this clonotype. V is TRBV12-3 or TRBV12-4 and J is TRBJ1-2, with D perhaps matching TRBD1 (5 bases). The CDR3 length is 16 residues. Trimming removed 1 base at V and 9 bases at J, with 21 bases between. The CDR3 nucleotides are TGTGCCAGCAGTTTAGAACTGGGGGACCTGACGGAACGCTACACCTTC. Its protein product is CASSLELGDLTERYTF.

In this sample, this clonotype turned up many times. V usage is TRBV10-3 and J usage is TRBJ2-7; D tentatively reads TRBD1 or TRBD2 (6 bases each). The CDR3 sequence is 13 residues long. CDR1 is ENHRY and CDR2 is SYGVKD in the germline V gene. The V end was cut by 1 base, the J end by 6 bases, with 10 bases between. The CDR3 here is CAISEFRGVEQYF. In DNA form, the CDR3 reads TGTGCCATCAGTGAGTTTAGGGGGGTCGAGCAGTACTTC.

Only a few counts were recorded for this clonotype. This chain uses TRBV4-3 with TRBJ2-3; 9 nucleotides agree with TRBD2. The CDR3 is 16 amino acids. Per germline, CDR1 LGHNA and CDR2 YSLEER. After removal of 3 bases from V and 4 bases from J, the junction contained 8 bases not matched to a gene. CDR3 bases: TGCGCCAGCAGCCAGGTAGCGGGAGAGAGGCCAGATACGCAGTATTTT. Its translation: CASSQVAGERPDTQYF.

In regard to this clonotype: One end of the junction varies from germline; a read error may be responsible. The chain couples TRBV4-1 to TRBJ2-2; TRBD1 matches 12 bases. CDR3 length equals 18 residues. From germline, CDR1 is MGHRA and CDR2 YSYEKL. The CDR3 sequence: CASSKDPGQGASTGELFF. The CDR3 coding sequence is TGCGCCAGCAGCAAAGATCCGGGACAGGGGGCGAGCACCGGGGAGCTGTTTTTT.

This clonotype was counted at least ten times. The chain is built from TRBV29-1 and TRBJ2-1; D unclear. This CDR3 comprises 11 residues. Germline CDR1 SQVTM, CDR2 ANQGSEA. Here the CDR3 reads CSASSYNEQFF. Here the CDR3 DNA reads TGCAGTGCCAGCTCCTACAATGAGCAGTTCTTC.

The CDR3 here is CASSSSSGGRLRDTQYF. CDR3 bases: TGCGCCAGCAGCTCCTCTAGCGGGGGGCGCCTTCGGGATACGCAGTATTTT. V and J are TRBV5-1 and TRBJ2-3, with 11 bases matching TRBD2. From germline, CDR1 is SGHRS and CDR2 YFSETQ. This CDR3 spans 17 amino acids. V gave up 3 bases and J gave up 6 bases; unmatched junction bases: 12.

V gene TRBV2 combines with J gene TRBJ2-7; D gene uncertain. Trimming pared 4 bases from V and 3 bases from J, leaving 10 bases between. This CDR3 region has 13 residues. Germline assignment: CDR1 SNHLY and CDR2 FYNNEI. Written as DNA, the CDR3 is TGTGCCAGCAGTGGAAACGGAATCTACGAGCAGTACTTC. It codes for CASSGNGIYEQYF.

J is TRBJ2-7 and V is TRBV15; 10 bases line up with TRBD1. V dropped 5 bases and J dropped 2; count of bases not matched to a gene: 6. The CDR3 covers 15 residues. Germline-derived CDR1 and CDR2 are LNHNV and YYDKDF (reference sequence). The DNA for the CDR3 is TGTGCCACCAGCCCCCGGACAGGGGGGACCTACGAGCAGTACTTC. Translating it yields CATSPRTGGTYEQYF.

Only a few counts were recorded for this clonotype. The rearrangement joins TRBV2 to TRBJ1-5; a weak D match, TRBD1 (5 bases). CDR3 length equals 13 residues. CDR1 and CDR2 (germline): SNHLY, FYNNEI. Trimming removed 8 bases from V and 3 bases from J, with 11 bases in between. The CDR3 sequence: CASPGLSNQPQHF. The CDR3 nucleotides are TGTGCCAGCCCGGGGCTTTCCAATCAGCCCCAGCATTTT.

This clonotype was recorded at least ten times. The rearrangement uses TRBV12-3 or TRBV12-4 and TRBJ1-5; TRBD1 agrees at 7 bases. This CDR3 comprises 15 residues. After removal of 5 bases from V and 4 bases from J, the junction contained 8 bases not matched to a gene. This chain's CDR3 is CASSLDRMDNQPQHF. The CDR3, as DNA: TGTGCCAGCAGTCTGGACAGGATGGATAATCAGCCCCAGCATTTT.

The rearrangement links TRBV4-1 to TRBJ2-7; D tentatively reads TRBD1 or TRBD2 (5 bases each). The V end lost 8 bases, the J end lost 3 bases, and 17 bases lay between the germline ends. The CDR3 is 14 amino acids. The germline V gene has CDR1 MGHRA and CDR2 YSYEKL. The CDR3 DNA reads as TGCGCCAGCGGAACCCGGGACGGAAACTACGAGCAGTACTTC. Amino acid sequence: CASGTRDGNYEQYF.

Only one count was recorded for this clonotype. The chain is built from TRBV7-9 and TRBJ2-2; TRBD2 matches 9 bases. J was trimmed by 1 base and V by 5 bases; bases with no gene match: 8. The CDR3 extends over 17 amino acids. Germline CDR1 SEHNR, CDR2 FQNEAQ (reference sequence). CDR3 bases: TGTGCCAGCAGCCCCCCCTCGACTAGCGGGAACACCGGGGAGCTGTTTTTT. This gives the protein CASSPPSTSGNTGELFF.

The J gene is TRBJ2-7, the V gene TRBV29-1, with a weak D call TRBD1 (6 bases). The germline CDR1 and CDR2 sequences are SQVTM and ANQGSEA. This CDR3 contains 11 residues. Trimming took 5 bases from V and 6 from J, leaving 11 bases between them. The CDR3 sequence is CSVPTGTEQYF. DNA of the CDR3: TGCAGCGTTCCTACAGGGACCGAGCAGTACTTC.

This clonotype was observed many times. The chain couples TRBV29-1 to TRBJ2-7, with 8 bases that match TRBD2. The CDR3 loop spans 18 amino acids. V was clipped by 1 base and J by 1 base; unmatched bases: 15. Germline values: CDR1 SQVTM, CDR2 ANQGSEA. CDR3 DNA: TGCAGCGTTGAAGTACAGGGTGGCCCGGGACTAGGGTCCTACGAGCAGTACTTC. Translated, it gives CSVEVQGGPGLGSYEQYF.

The rearrangement links TRBV3-1 to TRBJ2-3; TRBD2 matches 15 bases. Unmatched junction bases numbered 4, after V lost 5 bases and J lost 1 base. CDR3 size: 17 residues. The V gene's germline CDR1 is LGHDT and CDR2 YNNKEL (reference sequence). The CDR3 DNA is TGTGCCAGCAGCGGACTAGCGGGGGGGCTCGGCACAGATACGCAGTATTTT. It codes for CASSGLAGGLGTDTQYF.

The chain is built from TRBV3-1 and TRBJ2-3; 7 nucleotides line up with TRBD1. CDR3 size: 15 residues. With V trimmed by 0 bases and J by 6 bases, 6 bases remained unmatched. The germline CDR1 and CDR2 sequences are LGHDT and YNNKEL (reference sequence). In DNA, the CDR3 is TGTGCCAGCAGCCAAGATGGGGACAGCCGGGATACGCAGTATTTT. It is translated as CASSQDGDSRDTQYF.

Only a few counts were recorded for this clonotype. The chain couples TRBV5-5 to TRBJ2-5; D may be TRBD2 (5 bases). This CDR3 comprises 15 residues. Germline V gene data show CDR1 as SGHKS and CDR2 as YYEKEE (reference sequence). Trimming removed 0 bases from V and 5 bases from J, with 14 bases in between. CDR3 region: CASSLGSGTGETQYF. The CDR3 DNA follows: TGTGCCAGCAGCTTGGGGTCGGGAACGGGGGAGACCCAGTACTTC.

This clonotype was detected ten times or more. V usage is TRBV20-1 and J usage is TRBJ2-3; no definite D call. The V gene's germline CDR1 is DFQATT and CDR2 SNEGSKA (reference sequence). The V end was cut by 6 bases, the J end by 0 bases, with 16 bases between. The CDR3 spans 15 residues. CDR3 region: CSAPKVLASTDTQYF. DNA for the CDR3: TGCAGTGCCCCCAAAGTTCTGGCTAGCACAGATACGCAGTATTTT.

This clonotype occurred a few times. Germline and junction disagree at one end, which may indicate a read error. This chain connects TRBV6-1 to TRBJ2-1; D possibly corresponds to TRBD2 (7 bases). The CDR3 sequence is 15 residues long. Germline CDR1 and CDR2: MNHNS and SASEGT. CDR3 sequence: CASREGGVGNNEQFF. In nucleotides, the CDR3 is TGTGCCAGCAGAGAAGGGGGGGTGGGAAACAATGAGCAGTTCTTC.

This chain uses TRBV10-2 with TRBJ2-3; D not resolved. Germline V CDR1 and CDR2: WSHSY, SAAADI. Deletions cut 6 bases from V and 4 bases from J, with 14 bases between. This CDR3 contains 14 residues. The CDR3 spells CASRPFGESDTQYF. CDR3 bases: TGCGCCAGCAGACCCTTTGGAGAGTCAGATACGCAGTATTTT.

This clonotype was recorded a few times. The chain links TRBV6-4 to TRBJ2-1; D is undetermined. CDR3 length: 13 residues. V was clipped by 5 bases and J by 5 bases, with 10 bases between them. Germline assignment: CDR1 MRHNA and CDR2 SNTAGT. CDR3 protein: CASSYGPHNEQFF. CDR3 bases: TGTGCCAGCAGTTACGGGCCCCACAATGAGCAGTTCTTC.

The chain links TRBV14 to TRBJ1-2; the D is unclear. The CDR3 runs to 12 residues. Trimming removed 4 bases at V and 5 bases at J, with 8 bases between. Germline CDR1 reads SGHDN; CDR2 reads FVKESK. The CDR3 nucleotides read TGTGCCAGCAGCCGGCTTGTTTATGGCTACACCTTC. This codes for CASSRLVYGYTF. Full variable domain (missing parts from reference TRBV14 and TRBJ1-2): EAGVTQFPSHSVIEKGQTVTLRCDPISGHDNLYWYRRVMGKEIKFLLHFVKESKQDESGMPNNRFLAERTGGTYSTLKVQPAELEDSGVYFCASSRLVYGYTFGSGTRLTVV.

This chain joins TRBV4-1 and TRBJ1-2; 7 bases are shared with TRBD1. Germline trimming cut 2 bases from V and 8 bases from J; bases unmatched to any gene: 5. Per the germline V gene, CDR1 is MGHRA and CDR2 is YSYEKL. This CDR3 is 13 amino acids long. CDR3 sequence (DNA): TGCGCCAGCAGCCAACCGGCAGGGGGAGGCTACACCTTC. This encodes CASSQPAGGGYTF.